The clone carrying this TCR beta chain has just a few counts. These data originate in a study of T-cell reconstitution after alpha-beta-depleted transplantation in children. This CDR3 is 13 amino acids long. Trimming cost V 2 bases and J 5 bases, with 9 bases left between them. Preparation of the TCRbeta library used unique molecular identifiers. TCRdb ran MiXCR on the PCR reads and lists one entry per CDR3 protein. The sample has about 230,000 distinct CDR3 sequences, approximately 9% seen once. The sample in question was PBMCs from the stem cell graft donor, obtained from the stem cell graft. The clonotype comes from a human donor who donated a stem cell graft to a child with acute lymphoblastic leukemia. V and J are TRBV12-3 or TRBV12-4 and TRBJ2-5, with a weak D call TRBD1 (6 bases). CDR3 nucleotide sequence: TGTGCCAGCAGTTTAAACAGGGATGAGACCCAGTACTTC. This sequence encodes CASSLNRDETQYF.